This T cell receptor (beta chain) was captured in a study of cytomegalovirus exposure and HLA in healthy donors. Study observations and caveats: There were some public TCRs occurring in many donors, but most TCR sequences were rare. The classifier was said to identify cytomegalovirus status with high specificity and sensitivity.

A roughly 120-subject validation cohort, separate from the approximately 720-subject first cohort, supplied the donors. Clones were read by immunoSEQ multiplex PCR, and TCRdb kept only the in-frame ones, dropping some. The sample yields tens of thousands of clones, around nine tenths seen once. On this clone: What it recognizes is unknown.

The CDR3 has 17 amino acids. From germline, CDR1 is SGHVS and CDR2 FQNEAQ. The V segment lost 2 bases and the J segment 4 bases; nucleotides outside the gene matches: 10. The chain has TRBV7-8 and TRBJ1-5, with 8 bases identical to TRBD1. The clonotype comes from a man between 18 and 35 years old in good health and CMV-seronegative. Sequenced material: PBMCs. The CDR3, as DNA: TGTGCCAGCAGCTTATTGGAACGGGACAGGAGTAATCAGCCCCAGCATTTT. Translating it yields CASSLLERDRSNQPQHF.